The 2 T cell receptor beta chains below come from one sample, sequenced in a study of regulatory T cells in long-lasting Graves disease (dated by TCRdb to 2020 to 2022). Receptor amplification or capture employed multiplex PCR. The run used an Illumina HiSeq 4000. iRepertoire HTBI primers and Arm-PCR amplification of CDR3 regions were used to construct TCR beta libraries. The public reads were reprocessed in TCRdb via fastp at Q25 and MiXCR, keeping in-frame beta chains. Entries are consolidated by CDR3 protein sequence, retaining the most common genes and DNA. Across this sample there are 350,000 to 500,000 distinct CDR3 sequences, with around 23% seen only once. The ten largest clones take up about 13% of the sample. In the paper's terms, the time point label means: persistent/refractory GD, antithyroid drugs over 5 years with positive TRAb. For both TCR sequencing and RNA sequencing, RNA was extracted from PBMCs in TRIzol.

The sequences come from peripheral blood mononuclear cells (PBMCs), collected when the disease was refractory, from a patient treated with antithyroid drugs. The source is a female donor with Graves disease.

This clonotype appeared many times. The rearrangement joins TRBV24-1 to TRBJ2-7; D may be TRBD1 or TRBD2 (5 bases each). Germline V lookup: CDR1 KGHDR, CDR2 SFDVKD. Trimming cost V 3 bases and J 3 bases, with 14 bases left between them. The CDR3 has 15 residues. CDR3 in DNA: TGTGCCACCAGTGATCCCCGGGACGGGAACTACGAGCAGTACTTC. Its protein is CATSDPRDGNYEQYF.

The chain couples TRBV27 to TRBJ2-3; TRBD2 aligns across 7 bases. CDR1 MNHEY and CDR2 SMNVEV come from the germline V gene (reference sequence). J was trimmed by 4 bases and V by 0 bases; bases with no gene match: 1. The CDR3 has 14 amino acids. The CDR3 DNA follows: TGTGCCAGCAGTTTATCGACTAGCCCAGATACGCAGTATTTT. It is translated as CASSLSTSPDTQYF.